A single sample gave rise to the 17 T cell receptor beta chains below, sequenced in a study of T cell responses to AZD1222 COVID-19 vaccine. Measured with immunoSEQ multiplex PCR; TCRdb has only the in-frame clones, and not every one. Among 170,000 or so clones listed, about nine tenths were seen once. This specimen consisted of peripheral blood, obtained on day 0 of AZD1222 vaccination. These receptors were collected from an adult in good health.

This clone has a single count. The rearrangement links TRBV9 to TRBJ1-6; no reliable D call. CDR1 SGDLS and CDR2 YYNGEE come from the germline V gene. The CDR3 totals 14 residues. V was shortened by 7 bases and J by 6 bases, with 14 bases between the two germline ends. The CDR3 sequence: CASGLTGGNSPLHF. CDR3 DNA: TGTGCCAGCGGACTGACGGGAGGTAATTCACCCCTCCACTTT.

The rearrangement joins TRBV11-2 to TRBJ1-1, with D tentatively TRBD1 (5 bases). Germline-derived CDR1 and CDR2 are SGHAT and FQNNGV. V was clipped by 5 bases and J by 5 bases, with 12 bases between them. The CDR3 covers 13 residues. CDR3 region: CASSIDRKTEAFF. The CDR3 DNA reads TGTGCCAGCAGCATTGACAGAAAGACTGAAGCTTTCTTT.

The chain recombines TRBV5-1 with TRBJ2-3, with D possibly matching TRBD1 (6 bases). Trimming took 3 bases from V and 6 from J, leaving 14 bases between them. The CDR3 consists of 14 residues. Germline V lookup: CDR1 SGHRS, CDR2 YFSETQ. The CDR3 coding sequence is TGCGCCAGCAGCTCCCTGCCAGGGGCGGATACGCAGTATTTT. It specifies CASSSLPGADTQYF.

The V gene is TRBV6-6, the J gene TRBJ1-1; D gene uncertain. Looked up from germline, CDR1 is MNHNY and CDR2 is SVGAGI (reference sequence). The V end was cut by 7 bases, the J end by 0 bases, with 12 bases between. The CDR3 is 14 amino acids. CDR3 coding DNA: TGTGCCAGCATCCCGGAAGCAGTGAACACTGAAGCTTTCTTT. Protein sequence: CASIPEAVNTEAFF.

V usage is TRBV6-6 and J usage is TRBJ1-3, with TRBD1 as a possible D gene (5 bases). The V and J ends lost 0 bases and 0 bases respectively, with 9 bases between them. Germline V gene lookup returns CDR1 MNHNY and CDR2 SVGAGI (reference sequence). CDR3 length: 16 amino acids. CDR3 bases: TGTGCCAGCAGTTACTCACCGGACATCTCTGGAAACACCATATATTTT. This encodes CASSYSPDISGNTIYF.

The V call is TRBV7-3, the J call TRBJ2-1, with 9 bases aligning to TRBD1. The V and J ends lost 5 bases and 6 bases, in that order; junction bases with no gene match: 2. Germline V CDR1 and CDR2: SGHTA, FQGTGA. The CDR3 spans 13 residues. The CDR3 reads CASSLDRGNEQFF. CDR3 bases: TGTGCCAGCAGCCTGGACAGGGGCAATGAGCAGTTCTTC.

This chain uses TRBV11-1 with TRBJ2-3; the match to TRBD1 covers 7 bases. The CDR3 has 15 amino acids. CDR1 SGHAT and CDR2 FQDESV come from the germline V gene (reference sequence). Unmatched junction bases numbered 5, after V lost 4 bases and J lost 1 base. The CDR3 sequence: CASSSDRVRTDTQYF. Here the CDR3 DNA reads TGTGCCAGCAGCTCAGACAGGGTTCGCACAGATACGCAGTATTTT.

The genes are TRBV28 and TRBJ1-5; no definite D call. The germline gives CDR1 MDHEN, CDR2 SYDVKM. This CDR3 spans 13 amino acids. V lost 8 bases, J lost 5 bases, and 13 bases lay in between. The CDR3 bases are TGTGCCAGCGCCCCCAAGGCCCATCAGCCCCAGCATTTT. Residues: CASAPKAHQPQHF.

CDR3 DNA: TGTGCCAGCACTAACTCTGACGGAAGCAATCAGCCCCAGCATTTT. It translates to CASTNSDGSNQPQHF. The chain employs TRBV6-6 and TRBJ1-5, with D unresolved. The V end was cut by 7 bases, the J end by 1 base, with 14 bases between. CDR1 and CDR2 from the germline V gene are MNHNY and SVGAGI (reference sequence). CDR3 size: 15 residues.

In regard to this clone: The sample holds other DNA sequences that translate to the same CDR3. The chain uses TRBV12-3 or TRBV12-4 and TRBJ1-5; D is unresolved. The V and J ends lost 4 bases and 5 bases respectively, with 9 bases between them. The CDR3 covers 13 residues. The CDR3 nucleotides read TGTGCCAGCAGTTCGGGCGAGGATCAGCCCCAGCATTTT. This encodes CASSSGEDQPQHF.

The genes are TRBV9 and TRBJ2-2; perhaps TRBD2 as D (5 bases). Trimming took 3 bases from V and 2 from J, leaving 11 bases between them. The CDR3 is made up of 15 amino acids. Germline CDR1 is SGDLS and CDR2 is YYNGEE. CDR3 sequence: CASSAWRVNTGELFF. The CDR3, as DNA: TGTGCCAGCAGCGCCTGGCGGGTCAACACCGGGGAGCTGTTTTTT.

The chain is built from TRBV25-1 and TRBJ1-2, with a possible D match to TRBD1 (6 bases). The germline CDR1 and CDR2 sequences are MGHDK and SYGVNS. V gave up 4 bases and J gave up 0 bases, with 18 bases separating them. The CDR3 contains 17 residues. CDR3 bases: TGTGCCAGCAGTGGGCGGGGGACACCGGATACTAACTATGGCTACACCTTC. As protein: CASSGRGTPDTNYGYTF.

As for this clone: Since a much larger clone is just one base distant, this may be a read error. V gene TRBV7-2 combines with J gene TRBJ2-1; D remains unclear. This CDR3 contains 13 residues. Looked up from germline, CDR1 is SGHTA and CDR2 is FQGNSA. V lost 5 bases, J lost 2 bases, and 7 bases lay in between. The CDR3 region has the DNA TGTGCCAGCAGCCCAGACACCTACAATGAGCAGTTCTTC. Translating it yields CASSPDTYNEQFF.

The J gene is TRBJ1-1, the V gene TRBV12-3 or TRBV12-4; tentatively, D is TRBD1 (5 bases). The CDR3 covers 13 residues. V lost 6 bases and J lost 5, with 13 bases in between. The DNA for the CDR3 is TGTGCCAGCAGCCGCGGGGGGAGGACTGAAGCTTTCTTT. Translated, it gives CASSRGGRTEAFF.

The rearrangement links TRBV5-4 to TRBJ2-7, with 9 bases fitting TRBD2. Germline trimming cut 4 bases from V and 4 bases from J; bases unmatched to any gene: 9. Looked up from germline, CDR1 is SGHNT and CDR2 is YYREEE (reference sequence). The CDR3 length is 15 residues. In DNA form, the CDR3 reads TGTGCCAGCAGCCTTGCGCGGGGGGGCCAATACGAGCAGTACTTC. Its translation: CASSLARGGQYEQYF. The full variable domain, rest sourced from reference TRBV5-4 and TRBJ2-7, is ETGVTQSPTHLIKTRGQQVTLRCSSQSGHNTVSWYQQALGQGPQFIFQYYREEENGRGNFPPRFSGLQFPNYSSELNVNALELDDSALYLCASSLARGGQYEQYFGPGTRLTVT.

The chain couples TRBV15 to TRBJ1-5; no clear D. The CDR3 has 13 residues. Trimming removed 0 bases from V and 8 bases from J, with 8 bases in between. Germline V gene lookup returns CDR1 LNHNV and CDR2 YYDKDF (reference sequence). As DNA, the CDR3 is TGTGCCACCAGCAGAGAGTATGTGGAGCCCCAGCATTTT. This codes for CATSREYVEPQHF.

This clone came up once. The chain uses TRBV28 and TRBJ1-2; D call uncertain. V was cut by 2 bases and J by 4 bases, with 8 bases left in between. CDR1 is MDHEN, CDR2 SYDVKM, per germline. This CDR3 is 13 amino acids long. The CDR3 DNA sequence: TGTGCCAGCAGTTTAAGGTCGGTCTATGGCTACACCTTC. Amino acid sequence: CASSLRSVYGYTF.